This record covers a single T cell receptor (beta chain). Its target is not known. The CDR3 is 14 amino acids. Germline loops: CDR1 SQVTM, CDR2 ANQGSEA. Unmatched junction bases numbered 5, after V lost 3 bases and J lost 4 bases. This specimen belongs to a study of CD8+ T cells in alopecia areata. Across the study: Patients in the treated group were given tofacitinib by mouth, 5 to 10 mg twice a day. Tofacitinib ran 6 to 18 months, followed by 6 months off drug.

It was cDNA, reverse transcribed from extracted RNA, that served as the sequencing template. Generated by immunoSEQ multiplex PCR, the TCRdb table keeps only in-frame clones and is missing some. The sample yields about 130,000 clones, roughly 62% seen once. Overall study findings and caveats: Sequencing of scalp samples also includes resident alphabeta T cells from normal skin.

Both CD4+ and CD8+ T cells were separated by sorting PBMCs. The TCR sequence derives from a human donor with alopecia areata. V is TRBV29-1 and J is TRBJ2-2, with 7 bases aligning to TRBD1. The specimen comprised CD4+ T cells sorted from blood, sampled at week 0. CDR3 protein: CSVDRGPGTGELFF. Written as DNA, the CDR3 is TGCAGCGTTGATAGGGGGCCGGGCACCGGGGAGCTGTTTTTT.